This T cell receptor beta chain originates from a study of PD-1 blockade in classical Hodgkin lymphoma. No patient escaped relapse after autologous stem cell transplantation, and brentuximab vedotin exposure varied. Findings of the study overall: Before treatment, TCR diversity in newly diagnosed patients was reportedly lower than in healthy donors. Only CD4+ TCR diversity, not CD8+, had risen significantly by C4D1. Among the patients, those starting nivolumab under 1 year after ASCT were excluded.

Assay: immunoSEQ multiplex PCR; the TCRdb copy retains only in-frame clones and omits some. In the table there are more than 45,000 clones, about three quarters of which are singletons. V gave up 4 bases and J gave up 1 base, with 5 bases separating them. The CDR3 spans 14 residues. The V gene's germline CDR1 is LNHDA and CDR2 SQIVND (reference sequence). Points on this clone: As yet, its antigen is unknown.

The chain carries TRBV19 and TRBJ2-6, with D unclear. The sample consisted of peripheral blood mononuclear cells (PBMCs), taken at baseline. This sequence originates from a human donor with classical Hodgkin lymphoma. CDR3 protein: CASSKGSGANVLTF. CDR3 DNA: TGTGCCAGTAGTAAGGGTTCTGGGGCCAACGTCCTGACTTTC.